Following are 3 T cell receptor beta chains from one sample sequenced in a study of patients and donors after allogeneic stem cell transplantation. TCRdb redid the calling of the RT-PCR reads with MiXCR, one entry per CDR3 protein. The sample has approximately 250,000 distinct CDR3 sequences, around 14% seen once. The sample consisted of blood, either unsorted or a sorted T cell fraction (not recorded which). These TCRs come from a human donor who was either an allogeneic HSCT recipient or a stem cell or donor lymphocyte infusion donor (not recorded which). It is not recorded whose cells these are; they may come from a transplant donor.

At least ten counts were recorded for this clonotype. V gene TRBV5-1 combines with J gene TRBJ2-2; tentatively, D is TRBD1 (5 bases). Per the germline V gene, CDR1 is SGHRS and CDR2 is YFSETQ. This CDR3 has 16 residues. V shed 0 bases and J shed 3 bases, with 12 bases lying between them. The CDR3, as DNA: TGCGCCAGCAGCTTGGGGGTTAGCAGGGACACCGGGGAGCTGTTTTTT. This gives the protein CASSLGVSRDTGELFF.

This clonotype was recorded a few times. J is TRBJ2-3 and V is TRBV6-1; no definite D call. This CDR3 spans 11 amino acids. Per the germline V gene, CDR1 is MNHNS and CDR2 is SASEGT. V dropped 1 base and J dropped 7 bases, with 3 bases sitting between them. CDR3 amino acids: CASSEVYTQYF. The CDR3 region has the DNA TGTGCCAGCAGTGAAGTTTATACGCAGTATTTT.

V and J are TRBV12-3 or TRBV12-4 and TRBJ2-5; TRBD1 agrees at 8 bases. V was clipped by 2 bases and J by 1 base; unmatched bases: 6. CDR3 length: 16 amino acids. In DNA form, the CDR3 reads TGTGCCAGCAGTTTATCCCACAGGGGGTCCCAAGAGACCCAGTACTTC. As protein: CASSLSHRGSQETQYF.